This T cell receptor beta chain was captured by sequencing in a study of blood T cell repertoires in COVID-19. Looking at the study overall: Researchers got acute and convalescent COVID-19 samples from the United States, Italy and Spain.

The data were produced by immunoSEQ multiplex PCR, yet TCRdb's version contains in-frame clones alone and is incomplete. Here the sample spans some 140,000 clones, roughly 80% being singletons. Trimming cost V 4 bases and J 2 bases, with 9 bases left between them. This CDR3 region has 15 residues. Germline V gives CDR1 LGHDT, CDR2 YNNKEL (reference sequence). Ages ranged from about 18 to 100 years, with residence in 24 US areas. Donors in Cohort 3 who had recovered were those with two negative PCRs, healthcare professional clearance, or resolution of their symptoms. This sequence joins TRBV3-1 (or the pseudogene TRBV3-2) and TRBJ2-6, with unresolved D. The sequencing input was PBMCs or T cells enriched from blood (not recorded which). The clonotype comes from a man aged 45 to 65 who had recovered from COVID-19. The CDR3 loop is CASSPARAGANVLTF. CDR3 bases: TGTGCCAGCAGCCCCGCGCGCGCTGGGGCCAACGTCCTGACTTTC.